Reported below is one T cell receptor beta chain. This entry comes from a study of cytomegalovirus exposure and HLA in healthy donors. PCR primers comprised 60 Vbeta and 13 Jbeta primers. TCRdb's table, derived via immunoSEQ multiplex PCR, lists solely in-frame clones and lacks some. Among some 150,000 clones listed, around 60% were seen once. CDR1 and CDR2 from the germline V gene are SGHVS and FNYEAQ. The CDR3 extends over 16 amino acids. The V segment lost 4 bases and the J segment 4 bases; nucleotides outside the gene matches: 5. What was sequenced was PBMCs. The chain has TRBV7-6 and TRBJ2-5; 14 bases match TRBD2. The receptor's source is a woman in her sixties or seventies in good health and CMV-seropositive. CDR3 protein: CASSSRLAGGLETQYF. The CDR3 DNA is TGTGCCAGCAGCTCCAGACTAGCGGGAGGGTTAGAGACCCAGTACTTC.